The rows below give T cell receptor beta chains drawn from one sample of a study of blood T cells in healthy people across ages. TCRdb re-analysed the 5' RACE reads in MiXCR, keeping a single row per CDR3 protein. The sample has 450,000 to 700,000 distinct CDR3 sequences, roughly a quarter seen once. The specimen sequenced was blood. These receptors all come from a woman in her 70s in good health. The CDR3 runs from the conserved cysteine through the conserved F or W. The order of the fields is J gene, D gene, V gene, clone size, CDR3 DNA, CDR3 protein. The D gene is left open where the match is weak. Clone size, where shown, is once, few, many, or a class for clones that have expanded.

>TRBJ2-5|NA|TRBV5-1|few
TGCGCCAGCAGCTCCGGGGGCGCAGGACAGACCCAGTACTTC
CASSSGGAGQTQYF
>TRBJ1-4|NA|TRBV7-9|few
TGTGCCAGCGTAAGGTGGCCTGAAAAACTGTTTTTT
CASVRWPEKLFF
>TRBJ2-1|TRBD1|TRBV7-7|few
TGTGCCAGCAGCCTGCCAGGGGGCAATGAGCAGTTCTTC
CASSLPGGNEQFF
>TRBJ2-1|NA|TRBV27|few
TGTGCCAGCAGTCAATGGGGGGGCGATGAGCAGTTCTTC
CASSQWGGDEQFF
>TRBJ2-7|TRBD2|TRBV6-2/TRBV6-3|NA
TGTGCCAGCAGACGGATAGCGGGGGTCTACGAGCAGTACTTC
CASRRIAGVYEQYF
>TRBJ2-1|NA|TRBV7-7|few
TGTGCCAGCAGCTTACTGCATAACAATGAGCAGTTCTTC
CASSLLHNNEQFF
>TRBJ2-5|NA|TRBV28|NA
TGTGCCAGCAGTTTCAAGTTAGGGGGGAAAGAGACCCAGTACTTC
CASSFKLGGKETQYF
>TRBJ1-1|NA|TRBV11-1|NA
TGTGCCAGCAGCTTCGGCAGGACTGAAGCTTTCTTT
CASSFGRTEAFF
>TRBJ2-2|NA|TRBV18|few
TGTGCCAGCTCACCAATTACCACCGGGGAGCTGTTTTTT
CASSPITTGELFF
>TRBJ1-1|NA|TRBV7-3|few
TGTGCCAGCAGCTCGAGTTTGGAAGTAACTGAAGCTTTCTTT
CASSSSLEVTEAFF
>TRBJ1-1|NA|TRBV20-1|few
TGCAGTGCTACCTTACAGGTCTCGGCTTTCTTT
CSATLQVSAFF
>TRBJ1-1|TRBD1|TRBV6-2/TRBV6-3|few
TGTGCCAGCACGAGACAGGGGAGAATGAACACTGAAGCTTTCTTT
CASTRQGRMNTEAFF
>TRBJ1-1|NA|TRBV5-1|few
TGCGCCAGCAGCCCCGGTCGAACATTGAGGAACACTGAAGCTTTCTTT
CASSPGRTLRNTEAFF
>TRBJ2-5|TRBD2|TRBV12-3/TRBV12-4|few
TGTGCCAGCAGTGAGGAGCGGGGACGGGGAGAGACCCAGTACTTC
CASSEERGRGETQYF
>TRBJ2-5|NA|TRBV21-1|NA
TGTGCCAGCAGCACTACTAGTTCCCGAGAGACCCAGTACTTC
CASSTTSSRETQYF
>TRBJ2-3|NA|TRBV4-3|NA
TGCGCCAGCAGCCAAGACTCAGGGCTAGATACGCAGTATTTT
CASSQDSGLDTQYF
>TRBJ2-1|TRBD2|TRBV30|few
TGTGCCTCCCCGGGTAGCGGGGGTTCCTCCTACAATGAGCAGTTCTTC
CASPGSGGSSYNEQFF
>TRBJ2-4|NA|TRBV7-2|NA
TGTGCCAGCAGCCCCCAGGGGGGGGGCCTTAACATTCAGTACTTC
CASSPQGGGLNIQYF
>TRBJ2-1|TRBD2|TRBV12-3/TRBV12-4|NA
TGTGCCAGCAGTCTCCGACTACGGGGGGTATCCTACAATGAGCAGTTCTTC
CASSLRLRGVSYNEQFF
>TRBJ1-6|NA|TRBV20-1|NA
TGCAGTGCCAATCCCTCGATGGGGGGCTCTTCACCCCTCCACTTT
CSANPSMGGSSPLHF
>TRBJ2-5|TRBD2|TRBV20-1|NA
TGCAGTGCCACCAGGACTAGCGGGGCCTCCTACGAACAGTACTTC
CSATRTSGASYEQYF
>TRBJ2-1|NA|TRBV7-2|few
TGTGCCAGCAGCTTTTGGGCCGGCCGAAGATACAATGAGCAGTTCTTC
CASSFWAGRRYNEQFF
>TRBJ2-1|TRBD2|TRBV20-1|NA
TGCAGTGCTCCGACGCGGGGGACCCTTGAGCAGTTCTTC
CSAPTRGTLEQFF
>TRBJ2-5|NA|TRBV28|NA
TGTGCCAGCACGGGACCGCAGGCCGTCCAGTACTTC
CASTGPQAVQYF
>TRBJ2-1|NA|TRBV5-1|NA
TGCGCCAGCAGCTTGAGGACAGTATACAATGAGCAGTTCTTC
CASSLRTVYNEQFF
>TRBJ2-4|TRBD1|TRBV7-9|few
TGTGCCAGCAGCTTGGGACAGAGCATAGACATTCAGTACTTC
CASSLGQSIDIQYF
>TRBJ2-2|TRBD2|TRBV4-1|NA
TGCGCCAGCAGCCAAGAAGGGACTAGGGGAGCCGGGAAGCTGTTTTTT
CASSQEGTRGAGKLFF
>TRBJ2-3|TRBD2|TRBV20-1|few
TGCAGTGCCCCCCCTGTAGCGGGGGGACCAGATACGCAGTATTTT
CSAPPVAGGPDTQYF
>TRBJ2-3|NA|TRBV20-1|NA
TGCGGTGCTAGTGACGGGGGGACACCGGATACGCAGTATTTT
CGASDGGTPDTQYF
>TRBJ2-1|NA|TRBV7-9|few
TGTGCCGCCCCGGCCCCACCCTACAATGAGCAGTTCTTC
CAAPAPPYNEQFF
>TRBJ1-5|NA|TRBV20-1|few
TGCAGTGCTAGAGCGAGTTGGGGGTGGAATCAGCCCCAGCATTTT
CSARASWGWNQPQHF
>TRBJ1-1|NA|TRBV18|NA
TGTGCCAGCTCACCACGGACAGATAACACTGAAGCTTTCTTT
CASSPRTDNTEAFF
>TRBJ1-1|NA|TRBV6-6|NA
TGTGCCAGCGTCTACACCAACACTGAAGCTTTCTTT
CASVYTNTEAFF
>TRBJ2-1|NA|TRBV5-1|once
TGCGCCAGCAGCTTATGGTTAGCGGATAATGAGCAGTTCTTC
CASSLWLADNEQFF
>TRBJ1-3|NA|TRBV6-6|few
TGTGCCAGCGGGGGATTTGGAAACACCATATATTTT
CASGGFGNTIYF
>TRBJ1-2|NA|TRBV4-2|few
TGTGCCGGCAGCCAAGGCAACTATGGCTACACCTTC
CAGSQGNYGYTF
>TRBJ2-1|TRBD2|TRBV12-3/TRBV12-4|NA
TGTGCCAGCAGTTTCACTAGCGGGGGGGCGAATGAGCAGTTCTTC
CASSFTSGGANEQFF
>TRBJ2-1|TRBD1|TRBV7-2|NA
TGTGCCAGCAGCTTAAAGGGACAGGGGGACAATGAGCAGTTCTTC
CASSLKGQGDNEQFF
>TRBJ2-1|TRBD2|TRBV20-1|NA
TGCAGTGCAAGCGGGAGACCGCTAAATGAGCAGTTCTTC
CSASGRPLNEQFF
>TRBJ2-7|TRBD1|TRBV15|many
TGTGCCACCAGCAGAGAACCTACAGGGGGTCACGAGCAGTACTTC
CATSREPTGGHEQYF
>TRBJ1-2|NA|TRBV28|NA
TGTGCCAGCAGTTCCGAGGGGGGACTCAAAATATATGGCTACACCTTC
CASSSEGGLKIYGYTF
>TRBJ1-5|NA|TRBV7-2|NA
TGTGCCAGCAGCTCACAGTCGTCGGAGCCCCAGCATTTT
CASSSQSSEPQHF
>TRBJ2-7|TRBD1|TRBV10-3|few
TGTGCCATCAGTGACCAGACAGGGGGCGTCGAGCAGTACTTC
CAISDQTGGVEQYF
>TRBJ2-3|TRBD2|TRBV6-5|once
TGTGCCGGCAGTTTCACCGGGACTACCCCGAGAGATACGCAGTATTTT
CAGSFTGTTPRDTQYF
>TRBJ2-1|TRBD2|TRBV4-3|many
TGCGCCAGCAGCCCCGATCCCTCTAGCGGGGGACTTTACAATGAGCAGTTCTTC
CASSPDPSSGGLYNEQFF
>TRBJ2-7|TRBD2|TRBV5-1|NA
TGCGCCAGCAGCCCGGGGGGGATGCCCTACGAGCAGTACTTC
CASSPGGMPYEQYF
>TRBJ2-5|TRBD1|TRBV15|few
TGTGCCACCAAGACAGGGAACCAAGAGACCCAGTACTTC
CATKTGNQETQYF
>TRBJ2-3|TRBD1|TRBV3-1|few
TGTGCCAGCAGCCAAGAGATGGACAGGGTCGTCTCAGATACGCAGTATTTT
CASSQEMDRVVSDTQYF
>TRBJ2-4|NA|TRBV12-3/TRBV12-4|few
TGTGCCAGCAGTCCCCCGGCCTTGGACATTCAGTACTTC
CASSPPALDIQYF
>TRBJ2-4|NA|TRBV12-3/TRBV12-4|few
TGTGCCAGCAGCTCATCGGATCAAACCCAGAACATTCAGTACTTC
CASSSSDQTQNIQYF
>TRBJ1-2|NA|TRBV6-5|NA
TGTGCCAGCAGCCCCCCCGGGGAGGGCGGCTACACCTTC
CASSPPGEGGYTF
>TRBJ2-2|NA|TRBV5-1|NA
TGCGCCAGCAGAGTGTCTACGAACACCGGGGAGCTGTTTTTT
CASRVSTNTGELFF
>TRBJ1-2|NA|TRBV5-1|few
TGCGCCGGCACCCAGGAGTCAGGATATTCCTATGGCTACACCTTC
CAGTQESGYSYGYTF
>TRBJ1-1|NA|TRBV24-1|NA
TGTGCCACCAGTGATTACAGGACAGACACCGAAGCTTTCTTT
CATSDYRTDTEAFF